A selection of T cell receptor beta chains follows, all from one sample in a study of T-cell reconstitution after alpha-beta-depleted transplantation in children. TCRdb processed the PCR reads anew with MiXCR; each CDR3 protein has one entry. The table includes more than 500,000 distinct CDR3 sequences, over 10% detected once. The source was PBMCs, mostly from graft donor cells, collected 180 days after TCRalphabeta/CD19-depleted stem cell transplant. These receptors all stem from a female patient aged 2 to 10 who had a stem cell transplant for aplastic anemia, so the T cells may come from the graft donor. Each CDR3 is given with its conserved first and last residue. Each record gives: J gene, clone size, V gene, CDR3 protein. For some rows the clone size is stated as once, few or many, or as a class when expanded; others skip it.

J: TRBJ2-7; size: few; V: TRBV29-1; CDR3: CSVLGSYEQYF
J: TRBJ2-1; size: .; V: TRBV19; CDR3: CASSIGPRGEQFF
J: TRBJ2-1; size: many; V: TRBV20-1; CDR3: CSASGGGHNEQFF
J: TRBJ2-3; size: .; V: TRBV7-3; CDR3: CASSHPADTQYF
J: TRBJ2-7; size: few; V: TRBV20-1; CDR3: CSAEGLADSYEQYF
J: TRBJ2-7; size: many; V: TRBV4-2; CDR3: CASSQDSSESSYEQYF
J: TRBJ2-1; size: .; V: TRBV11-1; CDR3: CASSLWNRGSYNEQFF
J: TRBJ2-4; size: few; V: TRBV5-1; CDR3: CASSLKGEEGIQYF
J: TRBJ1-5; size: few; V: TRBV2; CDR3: CASSDREYQPQHF
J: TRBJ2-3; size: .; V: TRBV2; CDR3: CASSAGLASSTDTQYF
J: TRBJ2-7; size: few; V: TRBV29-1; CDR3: CSVEVGSSYEQYF
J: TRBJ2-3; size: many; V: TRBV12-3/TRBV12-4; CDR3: CASSSGGDTQYF
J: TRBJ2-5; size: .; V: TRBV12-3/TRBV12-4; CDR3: CASSPNPAPRETQYF
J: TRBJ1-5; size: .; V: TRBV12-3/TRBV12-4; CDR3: CASRGGSQLEDQPQHF
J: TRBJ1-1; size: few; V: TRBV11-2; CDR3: CASGTAGLNTEAFF
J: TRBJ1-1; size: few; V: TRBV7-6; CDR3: CASSFFQGLRVTEAFF
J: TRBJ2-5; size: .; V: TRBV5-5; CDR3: CASSLDPRGLRETQYF
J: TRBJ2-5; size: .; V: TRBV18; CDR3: CASSPPDFRGEKTQYF
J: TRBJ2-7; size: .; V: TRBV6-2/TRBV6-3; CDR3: CASSYPRVWGESSYEQYF
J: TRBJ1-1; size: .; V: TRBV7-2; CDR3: CASTVTVRAEAFF
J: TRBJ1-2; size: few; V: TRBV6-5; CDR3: CASSYLERPFGGYTF
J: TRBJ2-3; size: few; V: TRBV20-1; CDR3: CSERLAGSTDTQYF
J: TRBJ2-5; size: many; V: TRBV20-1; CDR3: CSASQETQYF
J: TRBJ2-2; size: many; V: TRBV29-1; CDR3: CSVARPGLAGGKNTGELFF
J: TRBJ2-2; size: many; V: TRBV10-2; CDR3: CASIRSDTGELFF
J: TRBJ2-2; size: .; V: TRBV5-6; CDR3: CASSLEGPGGISTGELFF
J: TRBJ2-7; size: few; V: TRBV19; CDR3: CASSIDHAGGPYEQYF
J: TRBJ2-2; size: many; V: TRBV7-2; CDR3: CASSPGGRNTGELFF
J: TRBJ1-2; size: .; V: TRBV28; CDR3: CASRSPAGVGYTF
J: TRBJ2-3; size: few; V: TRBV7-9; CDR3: CASSLLVPDTQYF
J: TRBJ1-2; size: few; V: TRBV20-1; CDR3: CSARGTGINYGYTF
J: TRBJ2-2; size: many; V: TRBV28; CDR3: CASSLIPGTGGSGELFF
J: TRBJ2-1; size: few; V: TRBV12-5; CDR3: CASTSGPWVAGGNEQFF
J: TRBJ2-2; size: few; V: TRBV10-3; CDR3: CATSGTNTGELFF